These 20 T cell receptor beta chains were sequenced from one sample in a study of breast tumors, draining lymph nodes, adjacent tissues. Breast cancer patients provided tissue from their axillary draining lymph nodes. TCRdb re-analysed the multiplex PCR reads in MiXCR, keeping a single row per CDR3 protein. The sample gives about 180,000 distinct CDR3 sequences, 30% to 35% of which show up once; around 4.5% is in the top ten. The sequencing input was axillary lymph node tissue. These receptors all come from a female donor with breast cancer. Some clones in this sample may be carry-over from other donors' samples.

This clonotype was counted ten times or more. The CDR3 nucleotides are TGTGCCAGCAGTTGGCCCCGGACAAGGAGGTTCTTC. Amino acid sequence: CASSWPRTRRFF. This chain uses TRBV12-3 or TRBV12-4 with TRBJ2-1, with a weak D call TRBD1 (5 bases). The CDR3 has 12 residues. Trimming removed 4 bases from V and 15 bases from J, with 16 bases in between.

As concerns this clonotype: With a much larger clone just one base away, this may be a read error. The J gene is TRBJ2-1, the V gene TRBV9, with 7 positions matching TRBD2. Germline CDR1 is SGDLS and CDR2 is YYNGEE. The CDR3 is 15 residues long. CDR3 residues: CASSVALAGSPEPFF. CDR3 DNA: TGTGCCAGCAGCGTAGCGTTAGCGGGCTCCCCTGAGCCGTTCTTC.

The count of this clonotype is one. This CDR3 is missing its conserved last phenylalanine or tryptophan, likely due to a read error. No DNA is shown, since the ends of the CDR3 on it are uncertain; the CDR3 is the one TCRdb lists. The chain carries TRBV2 and TRBJ2-5; no DNA check was done on the table's D call, TRBD2. The CDR3 region is 15 residues in length, termini included. Germline CDR1 and CDR2: SNHLY and FYNNEI. The CDR3 loop reads CASSEGQRYGYTFGS.

Concerning this clonotype: This could be a read error, since a much larger clone is one nucleotide away. The chain's CDR3 is CASTPDGYGYAF. The CDR3 nucleotides read TGTGCCAGCACCCCGGACGGATATGGCTACGCCTTC. The chain combines TRBV12-3 or TRBV12-4 with TRBJ1-2; D unclear. This CDR3 contains 12 residues.

V gene TRBV29-1 combines with J gene TRBJ1-2; D uncertain. V was pared by 7 bases and J by 5 bases, with 14 bases between. The CDR3 consists of 12 residues. In germline, CDR1 is SQVTM, CDR2 ANQGSEA. Written as DNA, the CDR3 is TGCAGCGCGTACGACACGGTTTATGGCTACACCTTC. It translates to CSAYDTVYGYTF.

This clonotype showed up many times. This sequence joins TRBV11-3 and TRBJ1-2; D might be TRBD1 (6 bases). Per germline, CDR1 SGHNT and CDR2 YENEEA. There are 13 residues in the CDR3. V lost 5 bases to trimming and J lost 6 bases, with 13 bases between them. This CDR3 reads CASSLSPGDGYTF. CDR3 nucleotides: TGTGCCAGCAGCCTTTCCCCAGGGGATGGCTACACCTTC.

The chain recombines TRBV6-5 with TRBJ2-7, with 7 positions matching TRBD1. Germline CDR1 MNHEY, CDR2 SVGAGI. CDR3 size: 14 residues. Germline trimming cut 5 bases from V and 2 bases from J; bases unmatched to any gene: 6. The CDR3 DNA reads TGTGCCAGCAGTCACGCCGACAGGGCCTACGAGCAGTACTTC. Its translation is CASSHADRAYEQYF.

CDR3 loop: CASSSLGRAADTQYF. In DNA form, the CDR3 reads TGTGCCAGCAGTTCCTTAGGGAGGGCCGCAGATACGCAGTATTTT. This chain connects TRBV28 to TRBJ2-3; 7 bases align to TRBD2. V shed 4 bases and J 4 bases; nucleotides not matched to a gene: 8. Per germline, CDR1 MDHEN and CDR2 SYDVKM. This CDR3 contains 15 residues. The full variable domain, with the rest looked up from reference TRBV28 and TRBJ2-3, is DVKVTQSSRYLVKRTGEKVFLECVQDMDHENMFWYRQDPGLGLRLIYFSYDVKMKEKGDIPEGYSVSREKKERFSLILESASTNQTSMYLCASSSLGRAADTQYFGPGTRLTVL.

This clonotype was counted at least ten times. The chain has TRBV4-1 and TRBJ2-7; TRBD2 agrees at 7 bases. The CDR3 loop spans 14 amino acids. Germline loops: CDR1 MGHRA, CDR2 YSYEKL. V gave up 3 bases and J gave up 3 bases; unmatched junction bases: 5. CDR3 sequence (DNA): TGCGCCAGCAGCCACCCCGGGACTAACTACGAGCAGTACTTC. It is translated as CASSHPGTNYEQYF.

The chain employs TRBV20-1 and TRBJ1-4; D gene uncertain. Germline-derived CDR1 and CDR2 are DFQATT and SNEGSKA (reference sequence). Trimming removed 6 bases from V and 0 bases from J, with 20 bases in between. The CDR3 spans 17 residues. CDR3 DNA: TGCAGTGCCAGCAGTTACGCCTCAGTTGCAACTAATGAAAAACTGTTTTTT. It yields the protein CSASSYASVATNEKLFF.

This clonotype showed up many times. The chain is built from TRBV7-9 and TRBJ1-5; no reliable D call. The CDR3 sequence is 15 residues long. Per germline, CDR1 SEHNR and CDR2 FQNEAQ (reference sequence). V was trimmed by 2 bases and J by 1 base, leaving 9 bases between them. The CDR3 DNA reads TGTGCCAGCAGCTTAAGCGTAGGGAGCAATCAGCCCCAGCATTTT. The encoded protein is CASSLSVGSNQPQHF.

This clonotype was found many times. V is TRBV5-5 and J is TRBJ1-2; the match to TRBD1 covers 7 bases. Germline V gene sequence: CDR1 SGHKS, CDR2 YYEKEE (reference sequence). The CDR3 is 14 amino acids. The V and J ends lost 3 bases and 4 bases, in that order; junction bases with no gene match: 6. CDR3 sequence: CASSWEQGSYGYTF. For the CDR3, the DNA is TGTGCCAGCAGCTGGGAACAGGGGAGCTATGGCTACACCTTC.

Details on this clonotype: A much larger clone differs by one base, so this may be a read error. V is TRBV25-1 and J is TRBJ2-1; D may match TRBD1 or TRBD2 (6 bases each). Germline CDR1 MGHDK, CDR2 SYGVNS. This CDR3 spans 17 amino acids. Trimming shortened V by 11 bases and J by 3 bases, and 26 bases separated the two germline ends. The CDR3 here is CAGTSPTHGGNYNEQFF. As DNA, the CDR3 is TGTGCCGGCACCTCACCAACCCACGGGGGCAACTACAATGAGCAGTTCTTC.

This clonotype has a count of ten or more. The chain has TRBV6-6 and TRBJ2-3; 11 nucleotides align to TRBD2. The CDR3 length is 14 residues. J was trimmed by 6 bases and V by 7 bases; bases with no gene match: 6. Germline V gene data show CDR1 as MNHNY and CDR2 as SVGAGI (reference sequence). Written as DNA, the CDR3 is TGTGCCAGCACGAAGGGACTAGCGGACGATACGCAGTATTTT. This translates into CASTKGLADDTQYF.

A remark on this clonotype: A much larger clone sits a single nucleotide away, making a read error possible. The chain employs TRBV20-1 and TRBJ2-1, with 8 nucleotides matching TRBD2. Unmatched junction bases numbered 10, after V lost 3 bases and J lost 12 bases. CDR1 is DFQATT and CDR2 is SNEGSKA in the germline V gene (reference sequence). The CDR3 is 13 amino acids. CDR3 DNA: TGCAGTGCTAGGTCGGGACTAGGGGTTGCGCAGTTCTTC. This encodes CSARSGLGVAQFF.

This clonotype was seen many times. Here the CDR3 reads CASSVGRRQETQYF. The CDR3, as DNA: TGTGCCAGCAGCGTAGGTCGCAGGCAAGAGACCCAGTACTTC. The J gene is TRBJ2-5, the V gene TRBV9; D is unresolved. In germline, CDR1 is SGDLS, CDR2 YYNGEE. The CDR3 spans 14 residues. V was pared by 0 bases and J by 2 bases, with 8 bases between.

This clonotype was recorded at least ten times. The V and J genes are TRBV2 and TRBJ2-7; D gene unclear. Germline CDR1 SNHLY, CDR2 FYNNEI. The length of the CDR3 is 14 residues. Trimming pared 7 bases from V and 5 bases from J, leaving 18 bases between. CDR3 protein: CASTEGRVYHEQYF. Here the CDR3 DNA reads TGTGCCAGCACCGAAGGAAGGGTTTACCACGAGCAGTACTTC. The full variable domain, in which reference TRBV2 and TRBJ2-7 provide the parts outside the CDR3, is EPEVTQTPSHQVTQMGQEVILRCVPISNHLYFYWYRQILGQKVEFLVSFYNNEISEKSEIFDDQFSVERPDGSNFTLKIRSTKLEDSAMYFCASTEGRVYHEQYFGPGTRLTVT.

This clonotype has at least ten counts. J is TRBJ2-7 and V is TRBV6-6; 9 bases are a match to TRBD1. Germline loops: CDR1 MNHNY, CDR2 SVGAGI (reference sequence). J was trimmed by 6 bases and V by 4 bases; bases with no gene match: 10. The CDR3 sequence is 15 residues long. The chain's CDR3 is CASSSVRDRVSEQYF. The CDR3 coding sequence is TGTGCCAGCAGTTCCGTAAGGGACAGGGTATCCGAGCAGTACTTC.

The V gene is TRBV19, the J gene TRBJ1-1, with D possibly TRBD1 on 5 matching bases. Germline V gene lookup returns CDR1 LNHDA and CDR2 SQIVND (reference sequence). The V and J ends lost 6 bases and 2 bases respectively, with 19 bases between them. The CDR3 runs 16 residues. This CDR3 reads CASSSQGMVSNTEAFF. The CDR3 nucleotides read TGTGCCAGTAGCAGTCAGGGTATGGTTTCAAACACTGAAGCTTTCTTT.

This clonotype has a count of ten or more. The V call is TRBV4-2, the J call TRBJ2-5; 10 positions agree with TRBD2. This CDR3 is built from 18 residues. Germline V gene data show CDR1 as LGHNA and CDR2 as YNFKEQ. The trim removed 1 base at V and 0 bases at J, leaving 8 bases unmatched. For the CDR3, the DNA is TGTGCCAGCAGCCAAGGGAAAGCGGGAGGGTATCACCAAGAGACCCAGTACTTC. This codes for CASSQGKAGGYHQETQYF.